A single sample is the source of the 2 T cell receptor beta chains below, sequenced in a study of control samples from healthy donors and cancer patients. Only in-frame clones appear in the TCRdb table, and some are missing; sequencing was by immunoSEQ multiplex PCR. This sample has about 140,000 clones, with roughly 92% found just once. Sequencing was carried out using blood. These receptors all come from a man between 35 and 55 years old in good health.

The chain links TRBV3-1 (or the pseudogene TRBV3-2) to TRBJ2-4; TRBD2 agrees at 8 bases. The V segment lost 1 base and the J segment 0 bases; nucleotides outside the gene matches: 17. The CDR3 is 21 amino acids. CDR1 and CDR2 (germline): LGHDT, YNNKEL (reference sequence). In nucleotides, the CDR3 is TGTGCCAGCAGCCAAGGAAGTAACTTCTTAGCGGGGAGACTAGCCAAAAACATTCAGTACTTC. Translated: CASSQGSNFLAGRLAKNIQYF.

The chain employs TRBV5-6 and TRBJ2-5; D is unresolved. Germline-derived CDR1 and CDR2 are SGHDT and YYEEEE. The length of the CDR3 is 13 residues. V was shortened by 4 bases and J by 6 bases, with 13 bases between the two germline ends. CDR3 nucleotides: TGTGCCAGCAGCCCCTCTTCGGAACAGACCCAGTACTTC. Amino acids: CASSPSSEQTQYF.